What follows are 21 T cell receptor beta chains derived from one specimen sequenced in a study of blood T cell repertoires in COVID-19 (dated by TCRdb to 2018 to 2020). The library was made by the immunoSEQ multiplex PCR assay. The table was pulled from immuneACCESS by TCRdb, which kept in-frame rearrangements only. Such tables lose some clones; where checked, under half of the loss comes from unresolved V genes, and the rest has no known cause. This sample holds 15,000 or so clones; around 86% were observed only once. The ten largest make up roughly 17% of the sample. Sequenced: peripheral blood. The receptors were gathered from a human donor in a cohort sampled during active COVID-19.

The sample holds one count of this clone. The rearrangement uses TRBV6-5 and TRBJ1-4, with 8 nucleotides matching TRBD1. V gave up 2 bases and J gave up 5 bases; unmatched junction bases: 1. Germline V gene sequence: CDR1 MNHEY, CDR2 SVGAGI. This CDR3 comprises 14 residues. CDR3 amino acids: CASSYQGANEKLFF. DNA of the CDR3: TGTGCCAGCAGTTACCAGGGGGCGAATGAAAAACTGTTTTTT.

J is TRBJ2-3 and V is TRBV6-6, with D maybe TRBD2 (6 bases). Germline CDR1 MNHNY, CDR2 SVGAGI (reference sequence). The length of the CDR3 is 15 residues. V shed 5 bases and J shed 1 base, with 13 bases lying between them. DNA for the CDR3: TGTGCCAGCAGTAAACCGGGACTCGGCACAGATACGCAGTATTTT. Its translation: CASSKPGLGTDTQYF.

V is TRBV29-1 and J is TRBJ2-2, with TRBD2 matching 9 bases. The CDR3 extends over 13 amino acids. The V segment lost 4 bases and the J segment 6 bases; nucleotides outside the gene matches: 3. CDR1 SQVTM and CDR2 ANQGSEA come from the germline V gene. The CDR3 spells CSVAGTSSGELFF. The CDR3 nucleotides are TGCAGCGTTGCCGGGACTAGCTCCGGGGAGCTGTTTTTT.

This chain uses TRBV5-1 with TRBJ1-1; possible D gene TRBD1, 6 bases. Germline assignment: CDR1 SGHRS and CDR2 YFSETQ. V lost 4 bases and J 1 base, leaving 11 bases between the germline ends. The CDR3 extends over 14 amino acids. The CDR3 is CASSGLQGNTEAFF. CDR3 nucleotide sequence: TGCGCCAGCAGCGGGTTACAGGGGAACACTGAAGCTTTCTTT.

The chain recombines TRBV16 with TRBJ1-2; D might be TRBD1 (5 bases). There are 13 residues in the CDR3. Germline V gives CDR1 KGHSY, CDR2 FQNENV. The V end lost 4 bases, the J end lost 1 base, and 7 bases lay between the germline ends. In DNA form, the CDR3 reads TGTGCCAGCAGCCCCGACAGTAACTATGGCTACACCTTC. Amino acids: CASSPDSNYGYTF.

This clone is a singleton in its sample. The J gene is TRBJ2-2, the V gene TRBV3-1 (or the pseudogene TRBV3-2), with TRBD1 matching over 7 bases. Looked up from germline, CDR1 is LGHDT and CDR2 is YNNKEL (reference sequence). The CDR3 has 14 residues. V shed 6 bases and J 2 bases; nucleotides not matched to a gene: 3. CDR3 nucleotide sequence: TGTGCCAGCAGGAACAGGGGTAACACCGGGGAGCTGTTTTTT. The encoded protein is CASRNRGNTGELFF.

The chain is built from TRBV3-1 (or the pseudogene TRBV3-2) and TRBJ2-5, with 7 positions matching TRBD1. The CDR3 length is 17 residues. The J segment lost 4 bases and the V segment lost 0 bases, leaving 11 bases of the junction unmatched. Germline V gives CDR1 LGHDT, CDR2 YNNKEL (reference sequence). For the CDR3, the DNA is TGTGCCAGCAGCCAAGATATCACAGGGGAATCTGGAGAGACCCAGTACTTC. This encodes CASSQDITGESGETQYF.

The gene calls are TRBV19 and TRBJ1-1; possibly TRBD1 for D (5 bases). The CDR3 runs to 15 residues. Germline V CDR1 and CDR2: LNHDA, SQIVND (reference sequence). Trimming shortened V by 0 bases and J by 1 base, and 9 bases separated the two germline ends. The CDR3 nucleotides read TGTGCCAGTAGTATAGATACAGGAGCGAACACTGAAGCTTTCTTT. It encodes CASSIDTGANTEAFF. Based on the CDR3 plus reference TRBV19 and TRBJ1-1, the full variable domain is DGGITQSPKYLFRKEGQNVTLSCEQNLNHDAMYWYRQDPGQGLRLIYYSQIVNDFQKGDIAEGYSVSREKKESFPLTVTSAQKNPTAFYLCASSIDTGANTEAFFGQGTRLTVV.

The CDR3 reads CASKGQNQFYEQYF. CDR3 nucleotide sequence: TGCGCCAGCAAAGGACAGAACCAGTTCTACGAGCAGTACTTC. This chain links TRBV5-1 with TRBJ2-7; TRBD1 is a possible D gene (6 bases). V was clipped by 6 bases and J by 3 bases, with 16 bases between them. CDR3 size: 14 residues. Germline values: CDR1 SGHRS, CDR2 YFSETQ.

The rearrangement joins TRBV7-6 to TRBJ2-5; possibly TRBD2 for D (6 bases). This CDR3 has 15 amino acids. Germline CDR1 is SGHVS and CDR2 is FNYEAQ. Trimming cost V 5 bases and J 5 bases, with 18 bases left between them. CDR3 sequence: CASSKTSWGEETQYF. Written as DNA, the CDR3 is TGTGCCAGCAGCAAAACTAGTTGGGGGGAGGAGACCCAGTACTTC.

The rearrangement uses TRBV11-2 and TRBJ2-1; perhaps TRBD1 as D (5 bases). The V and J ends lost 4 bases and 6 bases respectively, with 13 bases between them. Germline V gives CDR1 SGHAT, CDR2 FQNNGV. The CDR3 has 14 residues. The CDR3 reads CASSSRWGGNEQFF. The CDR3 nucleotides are TGTGCCAGCAGCTCCCGTTGGGGCGGCAATGAGCAGTTCTTC.

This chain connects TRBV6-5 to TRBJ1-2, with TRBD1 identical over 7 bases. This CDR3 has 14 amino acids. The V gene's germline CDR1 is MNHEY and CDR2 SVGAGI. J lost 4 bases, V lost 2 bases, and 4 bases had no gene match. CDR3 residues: CASSYRQGGYGYTF. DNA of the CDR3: TGTGCCAGCAGTTACAGACAGGGCGGCTATGGCTACACCTTC.

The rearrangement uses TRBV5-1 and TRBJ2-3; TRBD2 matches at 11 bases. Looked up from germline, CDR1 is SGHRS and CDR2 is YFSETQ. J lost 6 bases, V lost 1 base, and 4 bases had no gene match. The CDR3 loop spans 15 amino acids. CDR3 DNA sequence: TGCGCCAGCAGCTTGCAGGCTAGCGGGGGGGATACGCAGTATTTT. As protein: CASSLQASGGDTQYF.

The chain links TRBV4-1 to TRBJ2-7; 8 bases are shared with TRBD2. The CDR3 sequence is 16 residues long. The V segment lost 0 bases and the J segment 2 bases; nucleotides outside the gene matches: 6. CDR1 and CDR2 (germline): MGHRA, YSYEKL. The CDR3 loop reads CASSQDRIAGTYEQYF. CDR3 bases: TGCGCCAGCAGCCAAGATAGGATAGCGGGGACCTACGAGCAGTACTTC.

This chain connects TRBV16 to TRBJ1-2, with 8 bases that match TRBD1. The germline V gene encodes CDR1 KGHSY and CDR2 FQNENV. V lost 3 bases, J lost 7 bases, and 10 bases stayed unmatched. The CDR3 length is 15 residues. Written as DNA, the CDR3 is TGTGCCAGCAGCCATAGGCCGACAGGGGTGGCTGGCTACACCTTC. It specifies CASSHRPTGVAGYTF.

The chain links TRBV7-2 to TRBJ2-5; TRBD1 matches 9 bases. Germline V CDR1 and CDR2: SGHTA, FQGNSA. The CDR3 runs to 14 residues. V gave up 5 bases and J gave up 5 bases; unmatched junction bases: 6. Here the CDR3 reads CASSPDRGWETQYF. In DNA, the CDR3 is TGTGCCAGCAGCCCGGACAGGGGATGGGAGACCCAGTACTTC. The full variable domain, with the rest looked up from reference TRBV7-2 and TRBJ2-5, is GAGVSQSPSNKVTEKGKDVELRCDPISGHTALYWYRQSLGQGLEFLIYFQGNSAPDKSGLPSDRFSAERTGGSVSTLTIQRTQQEDSAVYLCASSPDRGWETQYFGPGTRLLVL.

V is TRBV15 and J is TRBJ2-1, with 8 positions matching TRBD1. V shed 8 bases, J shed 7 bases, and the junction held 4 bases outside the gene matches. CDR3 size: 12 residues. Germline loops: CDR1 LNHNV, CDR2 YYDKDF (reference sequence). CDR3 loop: CATSYRGNEQFF. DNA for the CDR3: TGTGCCACCTCGTACAGGGGGAATGAGCAGTTCTTC.

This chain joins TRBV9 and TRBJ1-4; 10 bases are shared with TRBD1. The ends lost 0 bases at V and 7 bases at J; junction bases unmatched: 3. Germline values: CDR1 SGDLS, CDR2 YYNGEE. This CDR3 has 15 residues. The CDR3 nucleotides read TGTGCCAGCAGCGTAGGGACAGGGGGGAGTGAAAAACTGTTTTTT. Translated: CASSVGTGGSEKLFF.

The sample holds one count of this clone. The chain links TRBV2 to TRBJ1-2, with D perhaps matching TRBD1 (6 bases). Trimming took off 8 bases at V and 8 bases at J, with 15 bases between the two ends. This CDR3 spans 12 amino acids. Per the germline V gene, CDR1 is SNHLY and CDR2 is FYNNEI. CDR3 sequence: CASEGGVEGYTF. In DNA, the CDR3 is TGTGCCAGCGAAGGGGGGGTAGAAGGCTACACCTTC.

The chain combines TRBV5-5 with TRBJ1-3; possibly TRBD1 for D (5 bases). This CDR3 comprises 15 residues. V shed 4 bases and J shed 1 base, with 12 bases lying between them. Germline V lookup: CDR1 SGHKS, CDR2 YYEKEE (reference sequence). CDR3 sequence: CASSLMGQSGNTIYF. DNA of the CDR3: TGTGCCAGCAGCCTGATGGGGCAGTCTGGAAACACCATATATTTT.

This chain's CDR3 is CASSAQTSGGAGEQFF. CDR3 sequence (DNA): TGTGCCAGCAGCGCCCAGACTAGCGGGGGGGCAGGTGAGCAGTTCTTC. The chain is built from TRBV9 and TRBJ2-1; TRBD2 agrees at 14 bases. The CDR3 is 16 residues long. Germline CDR1 and CDR2: SGDLS and YYNGEE. V lost 3 bases, J lost 9 bases, and 8 bases stayed unmatched.